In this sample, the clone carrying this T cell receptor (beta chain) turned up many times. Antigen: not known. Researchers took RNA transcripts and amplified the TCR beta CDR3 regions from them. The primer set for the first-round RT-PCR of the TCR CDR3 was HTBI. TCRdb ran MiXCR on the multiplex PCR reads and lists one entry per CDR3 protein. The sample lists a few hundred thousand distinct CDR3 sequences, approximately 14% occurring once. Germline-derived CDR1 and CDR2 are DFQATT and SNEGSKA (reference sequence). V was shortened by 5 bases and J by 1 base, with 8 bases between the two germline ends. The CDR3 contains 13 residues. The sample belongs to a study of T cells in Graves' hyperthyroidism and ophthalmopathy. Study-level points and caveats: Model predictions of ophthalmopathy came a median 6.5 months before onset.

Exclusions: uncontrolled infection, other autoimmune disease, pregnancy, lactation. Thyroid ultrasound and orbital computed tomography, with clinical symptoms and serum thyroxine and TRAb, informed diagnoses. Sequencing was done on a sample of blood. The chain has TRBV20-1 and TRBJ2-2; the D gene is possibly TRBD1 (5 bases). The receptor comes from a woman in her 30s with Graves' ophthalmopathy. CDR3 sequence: CSAQGGNTGELFF. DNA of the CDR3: TGCAGTGCTCAGGGTGGGAACACCGGGGAGCTGTTTTTT.